This T cell receptor (beta chain) was sequenced for a study of vaccination and CD4 T cells after COVID-19. Background on the study: Convalescent study patients returned SARS-CoV-2 positive nasal swab PCR results, with 8 to 10 mild cases and one severe. Six males and four females, two of them Hispanic, were enrolled as convalescents. Study-level points and caveats: Detection of a median approximately 87% of reactive clones in convalescent patients was confined to the period after vaccination.

Worth noting for this clonotype: Its cognate antigen is unknown. Sequence at one end of the junction differs from germline and may be a read error.

Sequencing of the DNA from cultured CD4+ T cells was carried out with the Oncomine TCR Beta short-read assay. TCRdb redid the calling of the PCR reads with MiXCR, one entry per CDR3 protein. The sample records 7,000 to 9,000 distinct CDR3 sequences, under 65% being singletons. Sample treatment: roughly 11-day PBMC culture with coronavirus spike peptide pools or control peptides (ViraFEST assay). Germline-derived CDR1 and CDR2 are MNHNS and SASEGT. This CDR3 spans 13 amino acids. V usage is TRBV6-1 and J usage is TRBJ1-5; D not certain. The sequence was collected from a human donor who had recovered from COVID-19. Source material: CD4+ T cells from blood, cultured in vitro. The CDR3 sequence is CVSSGGGNQPQHF. As DNA, the CDR3 is TGTGTCAGCAGTGGAGGAGGCAATCAGCCCCAGCATTTT.